This TCR beta chain derives from a study of blood T cell repertoires in COVID-19. Looking at the study overall: Samples representing acute and convalescent COVID-19 were sourced from the United States, Italy and Spain.

Sequencing was performed with immunoSEQ multiplex PCR; in TCRdb, only in-frame clones are kept and a portion is missing. The table shows around 450,000 clones, with 90% occurring only once. Enrolled through a virtual design, the participants were between about 18 and 100 years of age and came from some 25 US areas. Assignment of participants to cohorts was predicated upon participant-reported clinical history. Two negative PCRs, clearance, or symptom resolution characterized the recovered Cohort 3 donors. The sample consisted of PBMCs or T cells enriched from blood (not recorded which). This receptor was taken from a man in his late teens or twenties who had recovered from COVID-19.

CDR3: CASSQDPGGETQYF. DNA for the CDR3: TGCGCCAGCAGCCAGGACCCAGGGGGGGAGACCCAGTACTTC. V usage is TRBV4-1 and J usage is TRBJ2-5; D may be TRBD1 (7 bases). Germline-derived CDR1 and CDR2 are MGHRA and YSYEKL. The CDR3 spans 14 residues. Trimming removed 3 bases at V and 5 bases at J, with 13 bases between.